The 8 T cell receptor beta chains below come from one sample, sequenced in a study of blood T cells in healthy people across ages. Then a second PCR, running roughly 7 to 11 cycles, was carried out with a sample-barcoded 5' primer and a J-beta primer mix. TCRdb reprocessed the 5' RACE reads via MiXCR and lists one record per CDR3 protein. This table has around 2 million distinct CDR3 sequences, about 39% appearing once. Material for sequencing was blood. The receptor source for this set is a human donor in good health.

This clonotype was picked up a small number of times. The chain couples TRBV20-1 to TRBJ2-1; TRBD2 agrees at 14 bases. V gave up 1 base and J gave up 9 bases; unmatched junction bases: 11. Germline V gene data show CDR1 as DFQATT and CDR2 as SNEGSKA (reference sequence). CDR3 length: 17 residues. CDR3 protein: CSARASETSGGASEQFF. CDR3 nucleotide sequence: TGCAGTGCTAGAGCTTCTGAGACTAGCGGGGGGGCCTCTGAGCAGTTCTTC.

This clonotype was detected only a few times. This rearrangement joins TRBV5-1 to TRBJ2-5; D call uncertain. Germline-derived CDR1 and CDR2 are SGHRS and YFSETQ. Trimming took off 2 bases at V and 3 bases at J, with 8 bases between the two ends. The CDR3 is 13 amino acids. CDR3 sequence reads: CASSFSAEETQYF. The CDR3 DNA is TGCGCCAGCAGCTTCTCGGCGGAAGAGACCCAGTACTTC.

At least ten counts were recorded for this clonotype. Germline and junction disagree at one end, which may indicate a read error. The chain joins TRBV12-3 or TRBV12-4 to TRBJ1-5, with 9 bases lining up with TRBD1. The CDR3 covers 14 residues. This chain's CDR3 is CASSEDRGNQPQHF. The CDR3 nucleotides read TGCGCCAGCAGCGAGGACAGGGGTAATCAGCCCCAGCATTTT.

This clonotype came up a few times. This chain links TRBV20-1 with TRBJ1-5; 9 nucleotides align to TRBD1. Trimming cost V 6 bases and J 3 bases; bases outside gene matches: 9. Germline-derived CDR1 and CDR2 are DFQATT and SNEGSKA (reference sequence). The CDR3 consists of 15 residues. Here the CDR3 reads CSAPQGAGPNQPQHF. In nucleotides, the CDR3 is TGCAGTGCCCCACAGGGGGCAGGGCCCAATCAGCCCCAGCATTTT.

This clonotype showed up just a few times. The chain uses TRBV5-4 and TRBJ1-2; TRBD1 might be the D (5 bases). Germline-derived CDR1 and CDR2 are SGHNT and YYREEE (reference sequence). The germline V and J ends were trimmed by 3 bases and 1 base, with 13 bases remaining between them. This CDR3 is 15 amino acids long. Here the CDR3 reads CASSSRDGVNYGYTF. The CDR3 DNA reads TGTGCCAGCAGCTCCCGGGACGGAGTTAACTATGGCTACACCTTC.

CDR3 DNA sequence: TGTGCCAGCAGCCAAGATGTCGGGACAGGGTGGTATGTGACTGAAGCTTTCTTT. Its protein is CASSQDVGTGWYVTEAFF. The chain is built from TRBV4-2 and TRBJ1-1; 9 bases are a match to TRBD1. The length of the CDR3 is 18 residues. Germline V gene lookup returns CDR1 LGHNA and CDR2 YNFKEQ. Germline trimming cut 0 bases from V and 5 bases from J; bases unmatched to any gene: 13.

The chain has TRBV20-1 and TRBJ1-2, with 7 positions matching TRBD1. The CDR3 loop spans 11 amino acids. Germline-derived CDR1 and CDR2 are DFQATT and SNEGSKA (reference sequence). J lost 4 bases, V lost 6 bases, and 2 bases had no gene match. As DNA, the CDR3 is TGCAGTGCAGGGGGCTTCTATGGCTACACCTTC. This codes for CSAGGFYGYTF.

The genes are TRBV9 and TRBJ2-6; 8 bases match TRBD2. The J segment lost 0 bases and the V segment lost 3 bases, leaving 23 bases of the junction unmatched. The CDR3 extends over 23 amino acids. Germline V CDR1 and CDR2: SGDLS, YYNGEE. The CDR3 bases are TGTGCCAGCAGCGCCCCGACATCGACCTACCCGGGAGGGAGGCCCTCTGGGGCCAACGTCCTGACTTTC. This codes for CASSAPTSTYPGGRPSGANVLTF.